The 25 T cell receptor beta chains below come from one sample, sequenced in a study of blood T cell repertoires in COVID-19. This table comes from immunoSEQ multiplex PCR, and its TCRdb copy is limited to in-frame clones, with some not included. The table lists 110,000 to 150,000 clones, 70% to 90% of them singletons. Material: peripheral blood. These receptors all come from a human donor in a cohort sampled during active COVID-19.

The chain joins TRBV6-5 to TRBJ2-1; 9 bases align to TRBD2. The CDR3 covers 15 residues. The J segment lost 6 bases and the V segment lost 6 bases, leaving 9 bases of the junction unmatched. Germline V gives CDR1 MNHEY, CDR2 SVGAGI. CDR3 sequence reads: CASRFPGTSSNEQFF. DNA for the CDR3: TGTGCCAGCAGATTTCCCGGGACTAGCTCCAATGAGCAGTTCTTC.

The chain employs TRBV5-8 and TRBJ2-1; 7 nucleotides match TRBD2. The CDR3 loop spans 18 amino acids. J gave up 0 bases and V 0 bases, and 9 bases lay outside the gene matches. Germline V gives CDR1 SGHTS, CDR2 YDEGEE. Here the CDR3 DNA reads TGTGCCAGCAGCTTGGCCGGGCTAGCGGTCAGCTCCTACAATGAGCAGTTCTTC. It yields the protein CASSLAGLAVSSYNEQFF.

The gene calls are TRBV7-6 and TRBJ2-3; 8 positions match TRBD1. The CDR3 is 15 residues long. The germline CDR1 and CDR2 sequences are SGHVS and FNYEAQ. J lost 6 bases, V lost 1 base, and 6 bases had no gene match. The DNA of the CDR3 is TGTGCCAGCAGCTTAGGGGACAGGCGAGGGGATACGCAGTATTTT. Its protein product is CASSLGDRRGDTQYF.

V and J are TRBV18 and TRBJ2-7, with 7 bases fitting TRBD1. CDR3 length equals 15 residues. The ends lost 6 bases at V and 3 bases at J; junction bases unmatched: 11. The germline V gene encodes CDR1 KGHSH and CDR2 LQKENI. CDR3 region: CASSPRGQGIYEQYF. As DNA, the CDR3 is TGTGCCAGCTCCCCAAGGGGGCAGGGAATCTACGAGCAGTACTTC. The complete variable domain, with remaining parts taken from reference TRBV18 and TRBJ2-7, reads NAGVMQNPRHLVRRRGQEARLRCSPMKGHSHVYWYRQLPEEGLKFMVYLQKENIIDESGMPKERFSAEFPKEGPSILRIQQVVRGDSAAYFCASSPRGQGIYEQYFGPGTRLTVT.

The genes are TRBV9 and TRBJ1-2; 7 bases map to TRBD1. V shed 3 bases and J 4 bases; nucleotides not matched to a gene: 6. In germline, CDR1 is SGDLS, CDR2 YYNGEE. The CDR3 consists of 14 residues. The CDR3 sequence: CASSGGTEPYGYTF. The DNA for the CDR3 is TGTGCCAGCAGCGGGGGGACAGAGCCCTATGGCTACACCTTC.

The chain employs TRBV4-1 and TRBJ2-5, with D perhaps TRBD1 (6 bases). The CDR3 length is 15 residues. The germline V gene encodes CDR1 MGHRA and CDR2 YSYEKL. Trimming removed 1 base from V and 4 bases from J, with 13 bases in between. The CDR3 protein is CASSQVETGSETQYF. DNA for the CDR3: TGCGCCAGCAGCCAAGTCGAAACAGGGTCAGAGACCCAGTACTTC.

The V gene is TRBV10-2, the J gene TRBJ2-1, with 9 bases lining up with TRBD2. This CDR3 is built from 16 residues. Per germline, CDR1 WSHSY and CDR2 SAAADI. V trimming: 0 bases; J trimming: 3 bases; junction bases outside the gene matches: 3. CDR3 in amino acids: CASSESAGGLYNEQFF. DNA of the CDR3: TGCGCCAGCAGTGAGTCAGCGGGGGGCCTCTACAATGAGCAGTTCTTC.

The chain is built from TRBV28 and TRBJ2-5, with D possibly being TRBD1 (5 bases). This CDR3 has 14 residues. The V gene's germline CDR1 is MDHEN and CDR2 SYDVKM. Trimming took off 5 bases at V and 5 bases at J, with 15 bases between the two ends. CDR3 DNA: TGTGCCAGCAGTCCACCCTCAAAGGGGGAGACCCAGTACTTC. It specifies CASSPPSKGETQYF.

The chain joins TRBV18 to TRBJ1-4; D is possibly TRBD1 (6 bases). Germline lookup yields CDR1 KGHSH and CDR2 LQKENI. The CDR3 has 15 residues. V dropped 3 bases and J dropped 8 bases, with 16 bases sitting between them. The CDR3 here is CASSPTQGLAEKLFF. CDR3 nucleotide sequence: TGTGCCAGCTCACCCACGCAGGGGCTGGCGGAAAAACTGTTTTTT.

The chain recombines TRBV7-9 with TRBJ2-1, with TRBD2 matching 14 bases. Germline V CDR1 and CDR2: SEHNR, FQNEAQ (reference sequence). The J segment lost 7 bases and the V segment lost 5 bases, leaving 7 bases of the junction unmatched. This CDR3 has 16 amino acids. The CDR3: CASSTKTSGRANEQFF. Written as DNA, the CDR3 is TGTGCCAGCAGCACCAAGACTAGCGGGAGGGCGAATGAGCAGTTCTTC.

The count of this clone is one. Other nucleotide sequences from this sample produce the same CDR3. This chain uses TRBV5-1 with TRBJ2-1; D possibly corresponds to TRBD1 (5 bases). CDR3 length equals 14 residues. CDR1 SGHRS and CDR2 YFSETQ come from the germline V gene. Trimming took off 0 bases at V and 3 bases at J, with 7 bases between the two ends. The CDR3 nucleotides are TGCGCCAGCAGCTTGGGGCAGGGCTACAATGAGCAGTTCTTC. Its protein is CASSLGQGYNEQFF.

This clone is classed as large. Written as DNA, the CDR3 is TGTGCCAGCAGCCTCGGGACAGGGTTGGGGACTGAAGCTTTCTTT. It yields the protein CASSLGTGLGTEAFF. The V call is TRBV3-1 (or the pseudogene TRBV3-2), the J call TRBJ1-1; TRBD1 agrees at 9 bases. Germline loops: CDR1 LGHDT, CDR2 YNNKEL (reference sequence). V gave up 4 bases and J gave up 5 bases; unmatched junction bases: 8. The CDR3 extends over 15 amino acids.

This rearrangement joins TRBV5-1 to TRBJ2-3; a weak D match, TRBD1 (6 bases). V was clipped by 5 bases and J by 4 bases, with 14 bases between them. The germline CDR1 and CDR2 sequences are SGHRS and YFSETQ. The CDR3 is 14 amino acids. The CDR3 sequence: CASSGQGPPDTQYF. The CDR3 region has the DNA TGCGCCAGCAGTGGCCAGGGGCCCCCAGATACGCAGTATTTT.

The CDR3 loop reads CASSPGQETQYF. In nucleotides, the CDR3 is TGTGCCAGTAGTCCAGGGCAAGAGACCCAGTACTTC. The rearrangement joins TRBV19 to TRBJ2-5, with D possibly being TRBD1 (5 bases). Germline V gene lookup returns CDR1 LNHDA and CDR2 SQIVND (reference sequence). Trimming took 5 bases from V and 2 from J, leaving 6 bases between them. This CDR3 is 12 amino acids long.

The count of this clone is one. The CDR3: CASSYGQGETDTQYF. DNA for the CDR3: TGTGCCAGCAGCTACGGACAGGGGGAAACAGATACGCAGTATTTT. The rearrangement uses TRBV7-9 and TRBJ2-3; the match to TRBD1 covers 10 bases. In germline, CDR1 is SEHNR, CDR2 FQNEAQ (reference sequence). The CDR3 spans 15 residues. V trimming: 4 bases; J trimming: 3 bases; junction bases outside the gene matches: 4.

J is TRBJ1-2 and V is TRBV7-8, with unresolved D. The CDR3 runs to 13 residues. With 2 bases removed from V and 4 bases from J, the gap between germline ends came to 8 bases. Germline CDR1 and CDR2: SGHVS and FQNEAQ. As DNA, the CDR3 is TGTGCCAGCAGCTTATCTACAGCCTATGGCTACACCTTC. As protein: CASSLSTAYGYTF.

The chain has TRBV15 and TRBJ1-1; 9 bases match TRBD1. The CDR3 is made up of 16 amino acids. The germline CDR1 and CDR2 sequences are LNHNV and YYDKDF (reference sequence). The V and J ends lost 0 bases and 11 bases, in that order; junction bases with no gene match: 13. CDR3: CATSRDLQTGGAGAFF. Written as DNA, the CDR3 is TGTGCCACCAGCAGAGACCTACAAACAGGGGGCGCTGGGGCTTTCTTT.

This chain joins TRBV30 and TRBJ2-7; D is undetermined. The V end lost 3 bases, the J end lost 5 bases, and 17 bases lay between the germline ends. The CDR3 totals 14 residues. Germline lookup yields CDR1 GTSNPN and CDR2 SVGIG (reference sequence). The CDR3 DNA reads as TGTGCCTGGAGCTCACATACAGTTCGTAACGAGCAGTACTTC. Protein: CAWSSHTVRNEQYF. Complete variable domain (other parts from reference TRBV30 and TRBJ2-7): SQTIHQWPATLVQPVGSPLSLECTVEGTSNPNLYWYRQAAGRGLQLLFYSVGIGQISSEVPQNLSASRPQDRQFILSSKKLLLSDSGFYLCAWSSHTVRNEQYFGPGTRLTVT.

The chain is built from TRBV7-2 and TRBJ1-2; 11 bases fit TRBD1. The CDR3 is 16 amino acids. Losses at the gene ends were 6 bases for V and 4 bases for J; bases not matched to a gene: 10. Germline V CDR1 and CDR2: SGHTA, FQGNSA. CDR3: CASSVVPGQGVYGYTF. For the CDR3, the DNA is TGTGCCAGCAGTGTTGTACCGGGACAGGGGGTCTATGGCTACACCTTC.

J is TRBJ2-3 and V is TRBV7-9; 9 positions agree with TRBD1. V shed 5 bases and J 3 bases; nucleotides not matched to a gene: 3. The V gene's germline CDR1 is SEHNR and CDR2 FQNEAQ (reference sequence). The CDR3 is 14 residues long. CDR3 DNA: TGTGCCAGCAGCCGGACAGGGGAAACAGATACGCAGTATTTT. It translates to CASSRTGETDTQYF.

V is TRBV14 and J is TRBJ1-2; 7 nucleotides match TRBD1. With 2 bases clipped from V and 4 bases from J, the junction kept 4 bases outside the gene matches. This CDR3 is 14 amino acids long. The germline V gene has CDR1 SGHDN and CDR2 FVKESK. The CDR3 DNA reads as TGTGCCAGCAGCCAACAACAGGGGCTCTATGGCTACACCTTC. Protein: CASSQQQGLYGYTF.

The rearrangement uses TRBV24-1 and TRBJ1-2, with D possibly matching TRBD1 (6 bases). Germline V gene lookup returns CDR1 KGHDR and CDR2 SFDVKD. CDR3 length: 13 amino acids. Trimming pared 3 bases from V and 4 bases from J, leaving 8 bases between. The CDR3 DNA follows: TGTGCCACCAGTGATCCGGACAGCTATGGCTACACCTTC. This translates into CATSDPDSYGYTF.

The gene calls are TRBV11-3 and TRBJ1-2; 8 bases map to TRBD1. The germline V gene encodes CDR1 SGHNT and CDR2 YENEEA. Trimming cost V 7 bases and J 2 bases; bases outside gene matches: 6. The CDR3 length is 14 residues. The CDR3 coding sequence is TGTGCCAGCAACTGGACAGGGCCGAACTATGGCTACACCTTC. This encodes CASNWTGPNYGYTF.

The CDR3 loop reads CASKPRQGAYEQYF. In DNA, the CDR3 is TGTGCCAGCAAGCCGAGACAGGGGGCCTACGAGCAGTACTTC. The chain employs TRBV5-4 and TRBJ2-7; 9 bases agree with TRBD1. The CDR3 extends over 14 amino acids. Germline V gene sequence: CDR1 SGHNT, CDR2 YYREEE (reference sequence). J lost 2 bases, V lost 6 bases, and 6 bases had no gene match. Using reference TRBV5-4 and TRBJ2-7 for the parts outside the CDR3, the full variable domain is ETGVTQSPTHLIKTRGQQVTLRCSSQSGHNTVSWYQQALGQGPQFIFQYYREEENGRGNFPPRFSGLQFPNYSSELNVNALELDDSALYLCASKPRQGAYEQYFGPGTRLTVT.

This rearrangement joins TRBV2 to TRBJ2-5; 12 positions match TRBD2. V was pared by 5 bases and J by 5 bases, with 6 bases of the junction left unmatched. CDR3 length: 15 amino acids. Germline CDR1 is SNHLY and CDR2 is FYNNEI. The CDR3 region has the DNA TGTGCCAGCAGTCCCCGGACTAGCGGGACTGAGACCCAGTACTTC. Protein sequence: CASSPRTSGTETQYF.